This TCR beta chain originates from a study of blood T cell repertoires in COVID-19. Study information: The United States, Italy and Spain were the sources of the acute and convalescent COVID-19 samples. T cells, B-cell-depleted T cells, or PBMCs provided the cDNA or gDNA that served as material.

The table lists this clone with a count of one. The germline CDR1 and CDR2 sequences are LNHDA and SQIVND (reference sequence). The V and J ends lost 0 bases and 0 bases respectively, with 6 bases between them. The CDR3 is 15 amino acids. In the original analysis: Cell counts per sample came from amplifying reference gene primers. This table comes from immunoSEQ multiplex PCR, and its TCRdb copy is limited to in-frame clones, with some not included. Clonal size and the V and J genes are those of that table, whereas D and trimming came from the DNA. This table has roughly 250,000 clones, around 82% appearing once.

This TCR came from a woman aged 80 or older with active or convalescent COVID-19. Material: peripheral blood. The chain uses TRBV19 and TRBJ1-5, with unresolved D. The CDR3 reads CASSIDTYSNQPQHF. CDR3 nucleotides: TGTGCCAGTAGTATAGACACCTATAGCAATCAGCCCCAGCATTTT.